This T cell receptor beta chain derives from a study of regulatory T cells in long-lasting Graves disease. Study background: Persistent Graves' disease denoted over 5 years of antithyroid drugs plus positive TSH receptor antibodies.

Findings and limits, study-wide: Persistent Graves' patients showed a TCR diversity that was lower than that of newly diagnosed ones.

The authors built TCR beta libraries using iRepertoire HTBI primers and Arm-PCR of CDR3 regions. Each CDR3 protein gets one entry after TCRdb re-called the multiplex PCR reads with MiXCR. This sample yields roughly 500,000 distinct CDR3 sequences, of which approximately 23% are seen a single time; around 13% belongs to the top ten. The CDR3 is made up of 9 amino acids. CDR1 is GTSNPN and CDR2 is SVGIG in the germline V gene (reference sequence). Time point denoted: persistent/refractory GD, antithyroid drugs over 5 years with positive TRAb. Scientists built the TCR library using RNA that was extracted from PBMCs. Approximately 10 milliliters of peripheral blood went into EDTA tubes. Concerning this clonotype: What it recognizes is unknown.

The sample was peripheral blood mononuclear cells (PBMCs), taken when the disease was refractory, from a patient treated with antithyroid drugs. J is TRBJ2-7 and V is TRBV30, with D hard to call. The sequence came from a female donor with Graves disease. CDR3 sequence: CDRTYEQYF. Here the CDR3 DNA reads TGTGACAGAACCTACGAGCAGTACTTC.